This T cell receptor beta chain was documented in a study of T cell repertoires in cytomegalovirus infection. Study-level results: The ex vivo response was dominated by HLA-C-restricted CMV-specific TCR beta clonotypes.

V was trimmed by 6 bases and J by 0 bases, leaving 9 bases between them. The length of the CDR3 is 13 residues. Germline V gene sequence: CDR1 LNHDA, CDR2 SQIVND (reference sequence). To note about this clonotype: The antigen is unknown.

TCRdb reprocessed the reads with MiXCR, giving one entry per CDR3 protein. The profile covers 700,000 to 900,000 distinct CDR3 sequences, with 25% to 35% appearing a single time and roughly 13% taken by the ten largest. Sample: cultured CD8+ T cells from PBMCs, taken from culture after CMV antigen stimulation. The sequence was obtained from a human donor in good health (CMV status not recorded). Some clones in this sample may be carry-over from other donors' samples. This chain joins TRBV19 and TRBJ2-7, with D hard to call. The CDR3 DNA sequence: TGTGCCAGTAGCTACACCTACTCCTACGAGCAGTACTTC. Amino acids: CASSYTYSYEQYF. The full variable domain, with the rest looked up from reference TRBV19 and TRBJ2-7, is DGGITQSPKYLFRKEGQNVTLSCEQNLNHDAMYWYRQDPGQGLRLIYYSQIVNDFQKGDIAEGYSVSREKKESFPLTVTSAQKNPTAFYLCASSYTYSYEQYFGPGTRLTVT.